Below, one T cell receptor beta chain is given with its context. Its antigen remains unidentified. No qualities accompany the bases; no much larger clone lies one base away. Spanning cysteine to phenylalanine, the CDR3 consists of 19 amino acids. CDR3 DNA only is kept here, 57 bases in frame from base 1. CDR1 MDHEN and CDR2 SYDVKM were looked up in the germline V gene. The germline V and J ends show losses of 4 bases and 7 bases respectively, and no gene match explains 14 bases of the junction. This record belongs to a study of glioma-infiltrating T cells after dendritic cell vaccination (dated by TCRdb to 2016 to 2017). For the wider study: Of the approximately 15 glioblastoma patients in the cohort, all drawn from Phase I and II dendritic cell vaccination trials, 9 were newly diagnosed and 6 had recurrent disease. In glioblastoma patients vaccinated with dendritic cells, deep sequencing of TCR beta CDR3 regions served to measure tumor-infiltrating lymphocyte content and to compare repertoires between tumor and blood. Each patient was given three intradermal dendritic cell vaccine injections, spaced two weeks apart, in the arm below the axilla. Autologous tumor lysate-pulsed dendritic cell vaccination was administered to the patients between the early 2000s and the early 2010s. To make the vaccine, monocyte-derived dendritic cells were cultured for approximately 7 days with IL-4 and GM-CSF and then pulsed overnight with autologous tumor lysate. TCR sequencing metrics, including TIL content and tumor-blood repertoire overlap, were correlated with survival after dendritic cell vaccination.

To be selected, patients needed enough residual fresh-frozen tumor tissue and more than two years of available survival data. None of the glioblastoma patients carried an isocitrate dehydrogenase mutation, although molecular status otherwise varied. PBMC were collected before vaccination, two weeks after the third vaccination, and at tumor progression if tumor progression occurred. Genomic DNA was extracted with the Qiagen DNeasy Blood extraction Kit. Using the immunoSEQ assay, TCRB CDR3 regions were amplified from 1.5 to 2 micrograms of genomic DNA, or from all available DNA when less than that was on hand. The multiplex PCR relied on 60 forward primers for TCR V beta segments and 13 reverse primers for J beta segments. To estimate the number of reads per starting template, synthetic control templates were added to each sample at limiting dilution. Reads of 87 bp were generated by sequencing on the Illumina HiSeq System. Per the authors' processing: PCR and sequencing errors were removed by a nearest neighbor algorithm that merged closely related sequences. TCR overlap was measured as the percentage of unique tumor TCR beta sequences that were also present in the peripheral blood of the same patient. Here the immuneACCESS table is served through TCRdb, limited to in-frame sequences with V and J called. Missing clones are a known gap in these copies; in checked studies unresolved V genes cover under half, and the rest lacks a known reason. Clone size and the V and J calls come from that table; the DNA yielded D and trimming. This sample comprises 75,000 to 100,000 clones, roughly three quarters of them detected only once. Approximately 5.9% of the sample rests with the top ten.

The study at large found these results: The TCR overlap response model with three groups was called speculative and said to need prospective validation. The cohort was small and heterogeneous, with few patients having full blood and tumor sets and even fewer initial-recurrent tumor pairs. Longer time to progression and overall survival after dendritic cell vaccination were predicted by higher estimated pretreatment TIL content. TCR clonality showed no direct relationship with survival, which suggests that a diverse polyclonal response may be important.

The receptor comes from a human donor with glioblastoma. The sample was blood, taken before dendritic cell vaccination. The chain is encoded by TRBV28 joined to TRBJ2-2; the central 14 bases match TRBD2. The sequenced DNA: TGTGCCAGCAGTTCCTCCCGACTAGCGGGAGGGCCCCTGGTCGGGGAGCTGTTTTTT. It translates as CASSSSRLAGGPLVGELFF.